One sample yielded the 17 T cell receptor beta chains listed below, sequenced in a study of Ad26.COV2.S vaccination and SARS-CoV-2 variants. Documented treatment: roughly 18 received Ad26.COV2.S at low or high dose, single or two shots; about 5 received placebo; per-sample allocation not given. Sampling occurred on day 63 after the first vaccine or placebo injection. TCRdb keeps only in-frame clones here, not all; method: immunoSEQ multiplex PCR. This table holds some 400,000 clones, roughly 90% found once. Source: peripheral blood, taken in a trial of Ad26.COV2.S vaccine versus placebo. These receptors originate from a person between 18 and 60 years old who received the Ad26.COV2.S COVID-19 vaccine or a placebo.

This clone was seen only a few times. The chain is built from TRBV7-3 and TRBJ2-3, with a tentative D call TRBD2 (5 bases). Germline assignment: CDR1 SGHTA and CDR2 FQGTGA. V gave up 5 bases and J gave up 4 bases, with 16 bases separating them. The CDR3 runs to 15 residues. CDR3 sequence (DNA): TGTGCCAGCAGCCCCCGGGGTAGTTCAGCAGATACGCAGTATTTT. It encodes CASSPRGSSADTQYF.

The J gene is TRBJ1-6, the V gene TRBV11-2; weak D call: TRBD1 (5 bases). Per the germline V gene, CDR1 is SGHAT and CDR2 is FQNNGV. Trimming pared 5 bases from V and 10 bases from J, leaving 15 bases between. The CDR3 extends over 14 amino acids. DNA of the CDR3: TGTGCCAGCAGCCAAGGGCAGGGCAGGTCACCCCTCCACTTT. Its protein is CASSQGQGRSPLHF.

The rearrangement links TRBV10-3 to TRBJ1-2, with D perhaps TRBD1 (5 bases). Germline values: CDR1 ENHRY, CDR2 SYGVKD. Trimming took off 0 bases at V and 3 bases at J, with 11 bases between the two ends. This CDR3 has 15 residues. In DNA form, the CDR3 reads TGTGCCATCAGTGAGTCGACCCGGGGGGACTATGGCTACACCTTC. Amino acid sequence: CAISESTRGDYGYTF.

The rearrangement uses TRBV5-6 and TRBJ2-3, with 7 bases identical to TRBD1. The CDR3 totals 15 residues. V shed 4 bases, J shed 2 bases, and the junction held 7 bases outside the gene matches. In germline, CDR1 is SGHDT, CDR2 YYEEEE. CDR3 sequence reads: CASSTDRTSTDTQYF. CDR3 nucleotide sequence: TGTGCCAGCAGCACGGACAGGACGTCCACAGATACGCAGTATTTT. Combining the CDR3 with reference TRBV5-6 and TRBJ2-3 gives the whole variable domain DAGVTQSPTHLIKTRGQQVTLRCSPKSGHDTVSWYQQALGQGPQFIFQYYEEEERQRGNFPDRFSGHQFPNYSSELNVNALLLGDSALYLCASSTDRTSTDTQYFGPGTRLTVL.

The chain is built from TRBV2 and TRBJ2-7; D is possibly TRBD1 (6 bases). Trimming took 6 bases from V and 5 from J, leaving 14 bases between them. The CDR3 has 13 residues. Looked up from germline, CDR1 is SNHLY and CDR2 is FYNNEI. The CDR3 protein is CASRDTGSNEQYF. In nucleotides, the CDR3 is TGTGCCAGCAGGGACACAGGGAGCAACGAGCAGTACTTC.

The chain has TRBV10-1 and TRBJ2-3, with D possibly being TRBD2 (5 bases). Germline loops: CDR1 WNHNN, CDR2 SYGVQD (reference sequence). This CDR3 is 14 amino acids long. V lost 4 bases to trimming and J lost 0 bases, with 8 bases between them. The CDR3 is CASSVGGSTDTQYF. CDR3 coding DNA: TGCGCCAGCAGTGTCGGCGGGAGCACAGATACGCAGTATTTT.

V is TRBV7-9 and J is TRBJ2-5, with D possibly matching TRBD2 (6 bases). This CDR3 is built from 15 residues. V lost 2 bases and J lost 1, with 11 bases in between. Germline lookup yields CDR1 SEHNR and CDR2 FQNEAQ (reference sequence). The CDR3 DNA is TGTGCCAGCAGCTTAAAGAGGACTATCCAAGAGACCCAGTACTTC. Protein sequence: CASSLKRTIQETQYF.

The chain employs TRBV19 and TRBJ2-7, with 12 bases matching TRBD2. The length of the CDR3 is 19 residues. From germline, CDR1 is LNHDA and CDR2 SQIVND (reference sequence). The V and J ends lost 3 bases and 2 bases, in that order; junction bases with no gene match: 14. CDR3: CASSIRYSGTSGFPYEQYF. The CDR3 DNA reads as TGTGCCAGTAGTATTCGCTATTCCGGGACTAGCGGGTTTCCCTACGAGCAGTACTTC.

V is TRBV9 and J is TRBJ2-1; 10 nucleotides align to TRBD1. Germline-derived CDR1 and CDR2 are SGDLS and YYNGEE. This CDR3 has 15 residues. V was pared by 0 bases and J by 8 bases, with 5 bases of the junction left unmatched. This CDR3 reads CASSVGQGANYEQFF. Written as DNA, the CDR3 is TGTGCCAGCAGCGTAGGACAGGGGGCAAACTATGAGCAGTTCTTC.

Worth noting for this clone: The sample contains more than one DNA sequence encoding this CDR3. J is TRBJ2-2 and V is TRBV19, with D perhaps TRBD1 (6 bases). Per the germline V gene, CDR1 is LNHDA and CDR2 is SQIVND (reference sequence). The CDR3 spans 14 residues. V lost 6 bases and J lost 2, with 10 bases in between. CDR3 coding DNA: TGTGCCAGTAGCAGGGACACCAACACCGGGGAGCTGTTTTTT. Translated: CASSRDTNTGELFF.

This chain connects TRBV29-1 to TRBJ2-7; 9 bases line up with TRBD2. The CDR3 length is 14 residues. Looked up from germline, CDR1 is SQVTM and CDR2 is ANQGSEA. Losses at the gene ends were 4 bases for V and 2 bases for J; bases not matched to a gene: 6. CDR3: CSVVGLAGAYEQYF. CDR3 DNA: TGCAGCGTTGTTGGGTTAGCGGGAGCCTACGAGCAGTACTTC.

The chain is built from TRBV5-4 and TRBJ2-3; either TRBD1 or TRBD2 may supply D (5 bases each). CDR3 length: 13 residues. Germline V gene sequence: CDR1 SGHNT, CDR2 YYREEE (reference sequence). V was pared by 6 bases and J by 5 bases, with 13 bases between. The CDR3 sequence is CASTRDRGDTQYF. DNA for the CDR3: TGTGCCAGCACCAGGGATCGGGGAGATACGCAGTATTTT.

The chain is built from TRBV9 and TRBJ2-2, with 12 bases aligning to TRBD2. Unmatched junction bases numbered 5, after V lost 3 bases and J lost 5 bases. This CDR3 has 16 residues. The germline CDR1 and CDR2 sequences are SGDLS and YYNGEE. CDR3 region: CASSARTSGITGELFF. CDR3 nucleotide sequence: TGTGCCAGCAGCGCCAGGACTAGCGGGATAACCGGGGAGCTGTTTTTT.

V gene TRBV12-3 or TRBV12-4 combines with J gene TRBJ1-4, with no clear D. Trimming pared 8 bases from V and 5 bases from J, leaving 12 bases between. CDR3 size: 13 residues. CDR3 nucleotides: TGTGCCAGCCGAAGGACGGGAAATGAAAAACTGTTTTTT. Translating gives CASRRTGNEKLFF.

J is TRBJ1-2 and V is TRBV7-3, with D unclear. The V end was cut by 4 bases, the J end by 7 bases, with 13 bases between. The CDR3 is made up of 13 amino acids. Germline V gene data show CDR1 as SGHTA and CDR2 as FQGTGA. Here the CDR3 DNA reads TGTGCCAGCAGCTCCGACGGAACGGGTGGCTACACCTTC. Translated: CASSSDGTGGYTF. Looking up the rest from reference TRBV7-3 and TRBJ1-2 gives the full variable domain: GAGVSQTPSNKVTEKGKYVELRCDPISGHTALYWYRQSLGQGPEFLIYFQGTGAADDSGLPNDRFFAVRPEGSVSTLKIQRTERGDSAVYLCASSSDGTGGYTFGSGTRLTVV.

This chain links TRBV10-3 with TRBJ1-5; no definite D call. This CDR3 region has 13 residues. V was clipped by 0 bases and J by 6 bases, with 6 bases between them. The germline V gene has CDR1 ENHRY and CDR2 SYGVKD. CDR3 nucleotide sequence: TGTGCCATCAGTGAGTCTTTGGTTCAGCCCCAGCATTTT. This encodes CAISESLVQPQHF.

This clone has just a few counts. The chain combines TRBV3-1 (or the pseudogene TRBV3-2) with TRBJ2-7, with 9 bases fitting TRBD2. Per the germline V gene, CDR1 is LGHDT and CDR2 is YNNKEL (reference sequence). V was clipped by 1 base and J by 6 bases; unmatched bases: 7. The CDR3 contains 15 residues. The CDR3 is CASSQVSFSGSEQYF. CDR3 coding DNA: TGTGCCAGCAGCCAAGTATCCTTTAGCGGGAGCGAGCAGTACTTC.